The rows below give T cell receptor beta chains drawn from one sample of a study of cytotoxic CD8 clonotypes in ibrutinib-treated CLL. The data were produced by immunoSEQ multiplex PCR, yet TCRdb's version contains in-frame clones alone and is incomplete. Among a few hundred thousand clones, roughly two thirds were seen once, and the ten largest hold about 5.9%. The input for sequencing was PBMCs, taken after 36 months of ibrutinib treatment. The source is a human donor with chronic lymphocytic leukemia. Both conserved end residues are part of each CDR3. The D gene is left open where the match is weak. A clone size is listed for some rows: how often the clone was seen (once, few, many), or a class if it is expanded.

v_call	d_call	j_call	clone_size	cdr3_aa	cdr3_nt
TRBV9	.	TRBJ1-3	few	CASRSSNTIYF	TGTGCCAGCAGGTCATCAAACACCATATATTTT
TRBV27	TRBD1	TRBJ2-7	.	CASSQRQGAHEQYF	TGTGCCAGCAGTCAACGACAGGGGGCACACGAGCAGTACTTC
TRBV5-4	.	TRBJ1-1	.	CASSLGTVMNTEAFF	TGTGCCAGCAGCTTGGGGACAGTGATGAACACTGAAGCTTTCTTT
TRBV2	TRBD2	TRBJ2-1	.	CASSGGAGGFYNEQFF	TGTGCCAGCAGTGGGGGAGCGGGGGGGTTCTACAATGAGCAGTTCTTC
TRBV6-4	TRBD2	TRBJ2-3	.	CASSALAGSTDTQYF	TGTGCCAGCAGTGCACTAGCGGGCAGCACAGATACGCAGTATTTT
TRBV4-1	.	TRBJ1-5	.	CASSQGTRGNQPQHF	TGCGCCAGCAGCCAGGGGACCAGGGGTAATCAGCCCCAGCATTTT
TRBV11-2	.	TRBJ2-4	.	CASTPSSSPTIQYF	TGTGCCAGCACCCCGAGTTCGAGCCCAACGATTCAGTACTTC
TRBV7-9	.	TRBJ2-5	.	CASSFLFGRRRETQYF	TGTGCCAGCAGCTTCCTATTTGGCAGGCGGCGGGAGACCCAGTACTTC
TRBV19	.	TRBJ1-6	.	CASRGGYNSPLHF	TGTGCCAGTAGAGGGGGCTATAATTCACCCCTCCACTTT
TRBV18	.	TRBJ2-5	.	CASSPPGETQYF	TGTGCCAGCTCACCACCCGGAGAGACCCAGTACTTC
TRBV9	.	TRBJ2-2	.	CASSVASSLSTGELFF	TGTGCCAGCAGCGTCGCTAGCAGTCTTAGTACCGGGGAGCTGTTTTTT
TRBV25-1	.	TRBJ2-7	.	CASSDARISYEQYF	TGTGCCAGCAGTGACGCACGGATATCCTACGAGCAGTACTTC
TRBV5-4	TRBD1	TRBJ1-2	few	CASSSSGTGGVYGYTF	TGTGCCAGCAGCTCCTCCGGGACAGGGGGGGTCTATGGCTACACCTTC
TRBV4-3	.	TRBJ2-6	.	CASSPGGSGANVLTF	TGCGCCAGCAGCCCCGGGGGCTCTGGGGCCAACGTCCTGACTTTC
TRBV5-5	.	TRBJ2-3	.	CASSFSGWATDTQYF	TGTGCCAGCAGCTTCAGCGGGTGGGCCACAGATACGCAGTATTTT
TRBV7-6	TRBD2	TRBJ2-3	.	CASSTRLASDTQYF	TGTGCCAGCAGCACGAGACTAGCTTCAGATACGCAGTATTTT
TRBV7-9	.	TRBJ2-7	.	CASSRVGGGNYEQYF	TGTGCCAGCAGCCGCGTAGGTGGAGGGAACTACGAGCAGTACTTC
TRBV4-1	.	TRBJ2-7	few	CASSQEIGPYEQYF	TGCGCCAGCAGCCAAGAGATTGGCCCCTACGAGCAGTACTTC
TRBV29-1	.	TRBJ2-2	.	CSVDGTNTGELFF	TGCAGCGTTGACGGTACAAACACCGGGGAGCTGTTTTTT
TRBV28	.	TRBJ2-4	.	CASSLPNYPKNIQYF	TGTGCCAGCAGTTTACCTAACTACCCGAAAAACATTCAGTACTTC
TRBV6-5	TRBD1	TRBJ1-2	.	CASRSGTGFGYTF	TGTGCCAGCAGGTCCGGGACAGGGTTTGGCTACACCTTC
TRBV7-2	TRBD1	TRBJ2-7	.	CASSLALRRQGWSGSYEQYF	TGTGCCAGCAGCTTAGCCCTTAGGAGACAGGGCTGGTCGGGTTCCTACGAGCAGTACTTC
TRBV10-2	.	TRBJ1-5	.	CASSEWVGSNQPQHF	TGCGCCAGCAGTGAGTGGGTCGGTAGCAATCAGCCCCAGCATTTT
TRBV28	TRBD1	TRBJ1-5	.	CASSFWTGGFQPQHF	TGTGCCAGCAGTTTTTGGACAGGGGGCTTTCAGCCCCAGCATTTT
TRBV29-1	.	TRBJ2-7	.	CSVSSGPGEQYF	TGCAGCGTCAGTAGCGGTCCGGGCGAGCAGTACTTC
TRBV29-1	.	TRBJ2-2	few	CSVGRLTVTGELFF	TGCAGCGTCGGTCGGCTTACCGTCACCGGGGAGCTGTTTTTT
TRBV11-1	.	TRBJ1-3	.	CASRGSLSGNTIYF	TGTGCCAGCAGGGGCAGCCTCTCTGGAAACACCATATATTTT
TRBV6-1	.	TRBJ2-4	.	CASSEWEDGWKYF	TGTGCCAGCAGTGAATGGGAGGACGGCTGGAAGTACTTC
TRBV11-2	.	TRBJ2-5	.	CASSLALGLQETQYF	TGTGCCAGCAGCTTAGCTCTTGGCCTCCAAGAGACCCAGTACTTC
TRBV5-4	TRBD2	TRBJ2-1	.	CASSRPSGKIHEQFF	TGTGCCAGCAGCCGTCCTAGCGGGAAAATCCATGAGCAGTTCTTC
TRBV6-5	.	TRBJ2-3	.	CASSYSLFQTDTQYF	TGTGCCAGCAGTTACTCTCTCTTCCAAACAGATACGCAGTATTTT
TRBV28	TRBD2	TRBJ2-5	.	CASSPSGRASETQYF	TGTGCCAGCAGCCCTAGCGGGAGGGCCTCGGAGACCCAGTACTTC
TRBV28	TRBD2	TRBJ2-7	few	CASSLRGLAGGSHEQYF	TGTGCCAGCAGTTTAAGGGGACTAGCGGGAGGTTCCCACGAGCAGTACTTC
TRBV25-1	TRBD1	TRBJ2-5	.	CASSESGTGTFQETQYF	TGTGCCAGCAGTGAATCAGGGACAGGGACGTTCCAAGAGACCCAGTACTTC
TRBV9	TRBD1	TRBJ1-2	few	CASSVARQGKGYTF	TGTGCCAGCAGCGTAGCTCGACAGGGCAAAGGCTACACCTTC
TRBV6-1	.	TRBJ1-4	few	CASSDWPGVGEKLFF	TGTGCCAGCAGTGATTGGCCAGGGGTGGGTGAAAAACTGTTTTTT
TRBV19	TRBD1	TRBJ1-5	few	CASSKPYRGSNQPQHF	TGTGCCAGTAGTAAACCTTACAGGGGTAGCAATCAGCCCCAGCATTTT
TRBV19	.	TRBJ1-1	.	CASTREVSNTEAFF	TGTGCCAGTACGCGGGAGGTATCGAACACTGAAGCTTTCTTT